The clone carrying this TCR beta chain was observed at least ten times. The CDR3 covers 14 residues. The ends were cut back, 0 bases at V and 4 bases at J, with 7 bases in the middle. The germline gives CDR1 SGHRS, CDR2 YFSETQ. The record originates from a study of spatial heterogeneity in lung cancer. On the study more broadly: Unique TCR and UMI combinations averaged more than ten appearances each in raw reads.

Indicated time point: sample taken at primary tumor resection. Donors were fewer than 90 untreated early-stage non-small cell lung cancer patients. Each molecule of TCR cDNA was tagged with one unique molecular identifier. MiXCR was run by TCRdb on the 5' RACE reads, yielding one entry per CDR3 protein. The sample comprises roughly 8,000 distinct CDR3 sequences, about 9.1% of which are singletons, and 45% to 55% rests with the top ten. The starting material was PBMCs, obtained at surgery. The chain is built from TRBV5-1 and TRBJ2-2; weak D call: TRBD1 (5 bases). This TCR was sampled from a male donor with early-stage non-small cell lung cancer. The CDR3 DNA reads as TGCGCCAGCAGCTTGGGACAGACCACCGGGGAGCTGTTTTTT. Amino acid sequence: CASSLGQTTGELFF. Full variable domain (outside the CDR3, taken from reference TRBV5-1 and TRBJ2-2): KAGVTQTPRYLIKTRGQQVTLSCSPISGHRSVSWYQQTPGQGLQFLFEYFSETQRNKGNFPGRFSGRQFSNSRSEMNVSTLELGDSALYLCASSLGQTTGELFFGEGSRLTVL.